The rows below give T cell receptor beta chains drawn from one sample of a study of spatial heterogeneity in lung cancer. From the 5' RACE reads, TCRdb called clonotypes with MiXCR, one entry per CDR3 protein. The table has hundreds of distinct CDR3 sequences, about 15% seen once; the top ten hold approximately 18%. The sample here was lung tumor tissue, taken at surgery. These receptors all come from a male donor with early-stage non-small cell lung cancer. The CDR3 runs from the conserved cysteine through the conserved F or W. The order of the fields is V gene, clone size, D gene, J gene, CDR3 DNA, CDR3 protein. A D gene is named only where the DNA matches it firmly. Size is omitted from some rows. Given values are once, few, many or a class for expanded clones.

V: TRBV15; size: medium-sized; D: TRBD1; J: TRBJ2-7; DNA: TGTGCCACCAGCAGAGATAGAGGCAGGGGGCGCAACGAGCAGTACTTC; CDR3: CATSRDRGRGRNEQYF
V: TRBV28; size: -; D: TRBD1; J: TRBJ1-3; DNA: TGTGCCAGCAGTTCGACAGGGTTTGGAAACACCATATATTTT; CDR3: CASSSTGFGNTIYF
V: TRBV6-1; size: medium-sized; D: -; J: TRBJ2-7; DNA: TGTGCCAGCTCCCCCGGACAGTCCTACGAGCAGTACTTC; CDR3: CASSPGQSYEQYF
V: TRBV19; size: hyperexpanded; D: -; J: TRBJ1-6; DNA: TGTGCCAGTAGTACGACAGCAATTTATAATTCACCCCTCCACTTT; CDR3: CASSTTAIYNSPLHF
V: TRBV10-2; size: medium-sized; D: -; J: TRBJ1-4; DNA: TGCGCCAGCACTCGACACACTAATGAAAAACTGTTTTTT; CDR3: CASTRHTNEKLFF
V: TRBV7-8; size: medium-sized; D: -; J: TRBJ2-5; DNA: TGTGCCAGCAGCTTAGCGGGGGAAAGGGAGACCCAGTACTTC; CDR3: CASSLAGERETQYF
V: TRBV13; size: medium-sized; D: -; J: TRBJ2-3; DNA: TGTGCCAGCAGCCGAGATTTTTCCACAGATACGCAGTATTTT; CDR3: CASSRDFSTDTQYF
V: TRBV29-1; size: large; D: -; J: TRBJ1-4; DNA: TGCAGCGCCTCCGAGGGGTCTGGTCCTAATGAAAAACTGTTTTTT; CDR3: CSASEGSGPNEKLFF
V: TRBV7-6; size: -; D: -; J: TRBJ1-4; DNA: TGTGCCAGCAGCCAAAGTCCTGGGGCTAATGAAAAACTGTTTTTT; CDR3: CASSQSPGANEKLFF
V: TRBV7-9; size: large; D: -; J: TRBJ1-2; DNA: TGTGCCAGCAGCAATGGGCAGGGCGGCTATGGCTACACCTTC; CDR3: CASSNGQGGYGYTF
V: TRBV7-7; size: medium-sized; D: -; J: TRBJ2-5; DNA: TGTGCCAGCAGTTTGTCCGGGTGGGCTTTCGGCGGAGAGACCCAGTACTTC; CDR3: CASSLSGWAFGGETQYF
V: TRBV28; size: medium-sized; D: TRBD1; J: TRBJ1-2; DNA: TGTGCCAGCAGTCTGGGACAGGGTTATGGCTACACCTTC; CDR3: CASSLGQGYGYTF
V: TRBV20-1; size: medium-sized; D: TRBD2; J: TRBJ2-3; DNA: TGCAGTGCCAAACCGGGACTAGCGGGGGGGGTAGATACGCAGTATTTT; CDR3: CSAKPGLAGGVDTQYF
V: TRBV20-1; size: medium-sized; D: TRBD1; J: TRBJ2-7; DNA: TGCAGTGCTAGCGGGGACAGCACCTACGAGCAGTACTTC; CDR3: CSASGDSTYEQYF
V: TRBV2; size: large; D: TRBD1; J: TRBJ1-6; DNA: TGTGCCAGCAGCTTCGAGGACAGGGTTAATTCACCCCTCCACTTT; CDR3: CASSFEDRVNSPLHF
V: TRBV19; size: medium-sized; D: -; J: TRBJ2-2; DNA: TGTGCCAGTACATTCGTAACGGGGCCTACCGGGGAGCTGTTTTTT; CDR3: CASTFVTGPTGELFF
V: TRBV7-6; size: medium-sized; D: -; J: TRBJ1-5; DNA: TGTGCCAGCAGTCTCACCAGGGATGAGCCCCAGCATTTT; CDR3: CASSLTRDEPQHF
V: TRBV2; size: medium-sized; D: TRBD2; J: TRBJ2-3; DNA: TGTGCCAGCAACCGCCAAGCGGGGGGGCGAGATACGCAGTATTTT; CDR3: CASNRQAGGRDTQYF
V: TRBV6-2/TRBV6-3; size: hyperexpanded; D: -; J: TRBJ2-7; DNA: TGTGCCAGCAGCTGGGACTCCTACGAGCAGTACTTC; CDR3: CASSWDSYEQYF
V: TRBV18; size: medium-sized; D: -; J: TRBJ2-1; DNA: TGTGCCAGCTCACCATTACGGGGGAGTTCCTACAATGAGCAGTTCTTC; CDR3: CASSPLRGSSYNEQFF
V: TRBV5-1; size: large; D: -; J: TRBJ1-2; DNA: TGCGCCAGCAGCTTTGAAGGCTATGGCTACACCTTC; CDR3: CASSFEGYGYTF
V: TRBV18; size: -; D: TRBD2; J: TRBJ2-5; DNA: TGTGCCAGCTCACCCACTAGCGGGAGTGGGGAGACCCAGTACTTC; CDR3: CASSPTSGSGETQYF
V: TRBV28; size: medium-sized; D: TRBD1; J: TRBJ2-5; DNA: TGTGCCAGCCAAGAAGACAGGGGCCCTCGAGAGACCCAGTACTTC; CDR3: CASQEDRGPRETQYF
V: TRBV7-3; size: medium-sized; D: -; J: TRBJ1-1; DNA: TGTGCCAGCAGCTTAGGGGGCTGGGACACTGAAGCTTTCTTT; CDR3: CASSLGGWDTEAFF
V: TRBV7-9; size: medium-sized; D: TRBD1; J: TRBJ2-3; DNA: TGTGCCAGCACCCTGGGACAGGGTTATGATACGCAGTATTTT; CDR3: CASTLGQGYDTQYF
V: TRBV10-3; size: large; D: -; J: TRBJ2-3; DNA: TGTGCCATCAGTGAGTCGTATGGTGGCTCAGGAGATACGCAGTATTTT; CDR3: CAISESYGGSGDTQYF
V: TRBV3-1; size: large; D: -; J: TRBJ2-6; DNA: TGTGCCAGCAGCCAAGTACCGGGACTGACCTCTGGGGCCAACGTCCTGACTTTC; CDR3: CASSQVPGLTSGANVLTF
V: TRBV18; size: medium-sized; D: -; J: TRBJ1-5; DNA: TGTGCCAGCTCACCAAGGGCTCACAAGAATCAGCCCCAGCATTTT; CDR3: CASSPRAHKNQPQHF
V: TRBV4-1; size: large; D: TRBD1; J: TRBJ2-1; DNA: TGCGCCAGCAGGTCCAGGGGGCTCTCCTACAATGAGCAGTTCTTC; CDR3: CASRSRGLSYNEQFF
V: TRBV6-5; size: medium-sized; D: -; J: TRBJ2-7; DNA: TGTGCCAGCAGTAGCACTGCAACCTACGAGCAGTACTTC; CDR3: CASSSTATYEQYF
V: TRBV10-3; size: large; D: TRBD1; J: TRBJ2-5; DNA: TGTGCCATCGGACAGGGGGCAAGGGAGACCCAGTACTTC; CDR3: CAIGQGARETQYF
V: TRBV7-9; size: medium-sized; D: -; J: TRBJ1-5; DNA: TGTGCCAGCAGCGGGATGAGTCAGCCCCAGCATTTT; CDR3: CASSGMSQPQHF
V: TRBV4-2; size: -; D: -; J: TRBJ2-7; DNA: TGTGCCAGCAGCCTCGCACGAAACCAAAGGATGGGAGAGCAGTACTTC; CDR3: CASSLARNQRMGEQYF
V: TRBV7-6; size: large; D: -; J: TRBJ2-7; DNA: TGTGCCAGCAGCCCGGGACACTCCTACGAGCAGTACTTC; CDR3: CASSPGHSYEQYF
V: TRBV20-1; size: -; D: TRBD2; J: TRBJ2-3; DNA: TGCAGTGCTAGACCCTTGGCCGCAGGGAGGGCAGATACGCAGTATTTT; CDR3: CSARPLAAGRADTQYF
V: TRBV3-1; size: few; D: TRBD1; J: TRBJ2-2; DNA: TGTGCCAGCAGCCCCGGGACAGGGGCTCCGAACACCGGGGAGCTGTTTTTT; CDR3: CASSPGTGAPNTGELFF
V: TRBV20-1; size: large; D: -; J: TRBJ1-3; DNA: TGCAGTGCCGTACCCATCCAGTTGGGCGGAAACACCATATATTTT; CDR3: CSAVPIQLGGNTIYF